This T cell receptor (beta chain) came from a study of identical twins. In TCRdb, the 5' RACE reads were re-called with MiXCR into one record per CDR3 protein. The sample yields 600,000 to 850,000 distinct CDR3 sequences, about 20% seen once. The germline V and J ends were trimmed by 1 base and 5 bases, with 11 bases remaining between them. The CDR3 contains 13 residues. CDR1 is DFQATT and CDR2 is SNEGSKA in the germline V gene (reference sequence). This clonotype has only a few counts. These same data were also listed under a study on T cells expressing NK-cell markers. That report notes: From sorted CD3+CD56+NKG2C+, CD3+CD56+NKG2C- and CD3+CD56-NKG2C+ T cells came the TCR beta repertoires. The authors applied an anti-gamma-delta TCR antibody in several experiments, and it restricted sorting to alpha-beta TCR T cells. One observes that, in several donors, these clonotypes were also the leading ones within the CD3+CD56-NKG2C+ fraction.

J is TRBJ1-1 and V is TRBV20-1; D is unresolved. The sequenced sample consisted of PBMCs. This receptor was obtained from a woman under 30 in good health. CDR3 in DNA: TGCAGTGCTAGAGCACCGGGGTCGACTGAAGCTTTCTTT. Its protein is CSARAPGSTEAFF.